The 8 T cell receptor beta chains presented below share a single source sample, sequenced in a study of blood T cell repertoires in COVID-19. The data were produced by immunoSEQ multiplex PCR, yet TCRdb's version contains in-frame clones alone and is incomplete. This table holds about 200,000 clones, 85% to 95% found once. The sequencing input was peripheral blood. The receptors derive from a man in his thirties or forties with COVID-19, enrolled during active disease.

CDR3 sequence (DNA): TGTGCCAGCAGCGTAGGAGGGTATGGTGGCTACACCTTC. Translating gives CASSVGGYGGYTF. V and J are TRBV9 and TRBJ1-2; D is uncertain. V was clipped by 0 bases and J by 7 bases, with 10 bases between them. This CDR3 has 13 residues. Looked up from germline, CDR1 is SGDLS and CDR2 is YYNGEE.

CDR3 sequence (DNA): TGTGCCAGCAGCAGGGACAGGGGGAACAATTCACCCCTCCACTTT. Its protein is CASSRDRGNNSPLHF. V is TRBV2 and J is TRBJ1-6; TRBD1 matches at 11 bases. Per the germline V gene, CDR1 is SNHLY and CDR2 is FYNNEI. There are 15 residues in the CDR3. Trimming at V came to 6 bases and at J to 7 bases, leaving 5 bases not matched to a gene. Full variable domain (outside the CDR3, taken from reference TRBV2 and TRBJ1-6): EPEVTQTPSHQVTQMGQEVILRCVPISNHLYFYWYRQILGQKVEFLVSFYNNEISEKSEIFDDQFSVERPDGSNFTLKIRSTKLEDSAMYFCASSRDRGNNSPLHFGNGTRLTVT.

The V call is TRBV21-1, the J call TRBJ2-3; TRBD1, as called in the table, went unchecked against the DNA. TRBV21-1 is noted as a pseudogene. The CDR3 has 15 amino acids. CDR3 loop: CASSKIFQGTDTQYF. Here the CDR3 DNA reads TGTGCCAGCAGCAAAATTTTCCAGGGAACAGATACGCAGTATTTT.

As DNA, the CDR3 is TGCAGCGTTGAAGGGGGGCTCGCCACTGAAGCTTTCTTT. As protein: CSVEGGLATEAFF. The rearrangement uses TRBV29-1 and TRBJ1-1, with a possible D match to TRBD1 (6 bases). Trimming cost V 1 base and J 4 bases, with 10 bases left between them. CDR1 SQVTM and CDR2 ANQGSEA come from the germline V gene. This CDR3 comprises 13 residues.

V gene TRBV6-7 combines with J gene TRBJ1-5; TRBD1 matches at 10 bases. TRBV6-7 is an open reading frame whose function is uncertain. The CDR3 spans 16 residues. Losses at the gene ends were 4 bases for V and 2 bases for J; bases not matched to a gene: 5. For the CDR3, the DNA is TGTGCCAGCAGTTCCGCCGGGACAGGGGGCAATCAGCCCCAGCATTTT. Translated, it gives CASSSAGTGGNQPQHF.

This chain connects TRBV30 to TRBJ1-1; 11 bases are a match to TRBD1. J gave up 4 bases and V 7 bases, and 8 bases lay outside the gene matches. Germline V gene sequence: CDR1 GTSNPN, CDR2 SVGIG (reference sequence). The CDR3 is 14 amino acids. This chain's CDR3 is CASGQGVGSTEAFF. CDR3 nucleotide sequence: TGTGCCTCGGGACAGGGGGTTGGAAGCACTGAAGCTTTCTTT.

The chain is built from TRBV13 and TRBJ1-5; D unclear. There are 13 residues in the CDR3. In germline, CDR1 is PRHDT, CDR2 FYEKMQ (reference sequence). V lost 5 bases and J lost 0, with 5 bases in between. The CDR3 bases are TGTGCCAGCAGCATAAATAGCAATCAGCCCCAGCATTTT. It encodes CASSINSNQPQHF.

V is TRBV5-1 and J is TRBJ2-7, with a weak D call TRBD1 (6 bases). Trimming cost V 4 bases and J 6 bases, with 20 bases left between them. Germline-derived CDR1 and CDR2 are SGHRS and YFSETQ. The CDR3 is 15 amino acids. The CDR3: CASSPPTGRFVEQYF. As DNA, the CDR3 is TGCGCCAGCAGCCCCCCCACAGGGAGATTCGTCGAGCAGTACTTC.